The next 16 T cell receptor beta chains were all read from a single sample in a study of human thymus T cells. Generated by immunoSEQ multiplex PCR, the TCRdb table keeps only in-frame clones and is missing some. The top ten clones hold about 0.12% of a sample with 35,000 to 45,000 clones, roughly 94% of them seen once. The sample was blood. Receptor source: a boy in the first two years of life with a congenital heart defect but otherwise immunologically healthy.

In its sample, this clone was seen once. This chain links TRBV9 with TRBJ2-7; D tentatively reads TRBD1 or TRBD2 (6 bases each). This CDR3 comprises 16 residues. CDR1 and CDR2 (germline): SGDLS, YYNGEE. Trimming removed 0 bases from V and 0 bases from J, with 13 bases in between. CDR3 region: CASSVVKGGPSYEQYF. CDR3 DNA sequence: TGTGCCAGCAGCGTAGTCAAAGGGGGGCCCTCCTACGAGCAGTACTTC.

V is TRBV7-8 and J is TRBJ1-2; possible D gene TRBD1, 5 bases. V dropped 1 base and J dropped 6 bases, with 6 bases sitting between them. Germline CDR1 SGHVS, CDR2 FQNEAQ. The CDR3 contains 12 residues. This chain's CDR3 is CASSLGGDGYTF. CDR3 sequence (DNA): TGTGCCAGCAGCTTAGGGGGGGATGGCTACACCTTC. Combining the CDR3 with reference TRBV7-8 and TRBJ1-2 gives the whole variable domain GAGVSQSPRYKVAKRGQDVALRCDPISGHVSLFWYQQALGQGPEFLTYFQNEAQLDKSGLPSDRFFAERPEGSVSTLKIQRTQQEDSAVYLCASSLGGDGYTFGSGTRLTVV.

This chain connects TRBV7-6 to TRBJ1-3; TRBD1 agrees at 8 bases. Germline V gives CDR1 SGHVS, CDR2 FNYEAQ. This CDR3 has 13 residues. The ends lost 5 bases at V and 3 bases at J; junction bases unmatched: 0. In DNA form, the CDR3 reads TGTGCCAGCAGCACAGGGGGTGGAAACACCATATATTTT. It specifies CASSTGGGNTIYF. The full variable domain, completed using reference TRBV7-6 and TRBJ1-3, is GAGVSQSPRYKVTKRGQDVALRCDPISGHVSLYWYRQALGQGPEFLTYFNYEAQQDKSGLPNDRFSAERPEGSISTLTIQRTEQRDSAMYRCASSTGGGNTIYFGEGSWLTVV.

This sequence joins TRBV4-2 and TRBJ2-7; maybe TRBD1 (5 bases). CDR3 size: 17 residues. In germline, CDR1 is LGHNA, CDR2 YNFKEQ. The ends were cut back, 0 bases at V and 1 base at J, with 16 bases in the middle. The CDR3 nucleotides read TGTGCCAGCAGCCAAGATAGTCTGGCAGGGTGGTCCTACGAGCAGTACTTC. Translation: CASSQDSLAGWSYEQYF.

The chain has TRBV6-6 and TRBJ1-2, with D uncertain. V was shortened by 7 bases and J by 4 bases, with 10 bases between the two germline ends. The CDR3 loop spans 12 amino acids. The germline V gene has CDR1 MNHNY and CDR2 SVGAGI (reference sequence). CDR3 sequence (DNA): TGTGCCAGCATAAGGGCAGGCTATGGCTACACCTTC. Protein sequence: CASIRAGYGYTF.

V and J are TRBV4-2 and TRBJ2-2; 8 bases are a match to TRBD2. The CDR3 loop spans 18 amino acids. After removal of 0 bases from V and 0 bases from J, the junction contained 6 bases not matched to a gene. From germline, CDR1 is LGHNA and CDR2 YNFKEQ. The CDR3 loop is CASSQDAAGDTNTGELFF. CDR3 bases: TGTGCCAGCAGCCAAGATGCAGCGGGGGATACGAACACCGGGGAGCTGTTTTTT.

J is TRBJ1-4 and V is TRBV2, with 7 nucleotides matching TRBD1. Germline CDR1 reads SNHLY; CDR2 reads FYNNEI. Losses at the gene ends were 5 bases for V and 6 bases for J; bases not matched to a gene: 6. This CDR3 spans 14 amino acids. DNA of the CDR3: TGTGCCAGCAGTCTGACAGGGAGGGATGAAAAACTGTTTTTT. Its protein is CASSLTGRDEKLFF.

The V call is TRBV29-1, the J call TRBJ2-1, with D hard to call. Trimming pared 6 bases from V and 3 bases from J, leaving 15 bases between. This CDR3 comprises 14 residues. The germline V gene has CDR1 SQVTM and CDR2 ANQGSEA. The DNA of the CDR3 is TGCAGCGTCCGAATTTTCCCTGACTACAATGAGCAGTTCTTC. Its translation: CSVRIFPDYNEQFF.

CDR3 in DNA: TGTGCCAGCTCACCGGGACGGCAAGAGACCCAGTACTTC. Translation gives CASSPGRQETQYF. This chain joins TRBV18 and TRBJ2-5; tentatively, D is TRBD1 or TRBD2 (5 bases each). Germline V gives CDR1 KGHSH, CDR2 LQKENI. With 3 bases removed from V and 2 bases from J, the gap between germline ends came to 7 bases. This CDR3 is built from 13 residues.

J is TRBJ1-1 and V is TRBV25-1; D is unclear. CDR3 length: 13 amino acids. Germline CDR1 is MGHDK and CDR2 is SYGVNS. V lost 2 bases, J lost 5 bases, and 9 bases lay in between. This CDR3 is CASSEGFGTEAFF. Here the CDR3 DNA reads TGTGCCAGCAGTGAAGGGTTCGGTACTGAAGCTTTCTTT.

The CDR3 loop reads CSAREDLEAFF. The CDR3 DNA reads as TGCAGTGCTAGAGAGGACCTTGAAGCTTTCTTT. The chain links TRBV20-1 to TRBJ1-1, with no clear D. The CDR3 is made up of 11 amino acids. Per the germline V gene, CDR1 is DFQATT and CDR2 is SNEGSKA (reference sequence). The V gene lost 0 bases and the J gene lost 7 bases, with 6 bases spanning the gap.

The rearrangement joins TRBV28 to TRBJ1-5; TRBD1 agrees at 8 bases. With 4 bases clipped from V and 6 bases from J, the junction kept 8 bases outside the gene matches. From germline, CDR1 is MDHEN and CDR2 SYDVKM. The CDR3 loop spans 15 amino acids. The CDR3 coding sequence is TGTGCCAGCAGTTCCTTACAGGGGGGGGGTCAGCCCCAGCATTTT. This encodes CASSSLQGGGQPQHF.

The CDR3 loop reads CASSPTASLYGYTF. CDR3 DNA sequence: TGTGCCAGCAGCCCCACAGCCTCCCTCTATGGCTACACCTTC. This chain joins TRBV6-5 and TRBJ1-2; D gene ambiguous. The CDR3 length is 14 residues. Germline values: CDR1 MNHEY, CDR2 SVGAGI. V lost 6 bases and J lost 4, with 15 bases in between.

The chain couples TRBV4-3 to TRBJ1-2; TRBD1 aligns across 7 bases. Trimming at V came to 0 bases and at J to 4 bases, leaving 5 bases not matched to a gene. Germline assignment: CDR1 LGHNA and CDR2 YSLEER. The CDR3 extends over 15 amino acids. CDR3 sequence: CASSQDQAGGYGYTF. CDR3 coding DNA: TGCGCCAGCAGCCAAGATCAGGCAGGGGGCTATGGCTACACCTTC.

V is TRBV4-3 and J is TRBJ2-3; tentatively, D is TRBD2 (6 bases). Trimming shortened V by 4 bases and J by 0 bases, and 17 bases separated the two germline ends. Germline V lookup: CDR1 LGHNA, CDR2 YSLEER. CDR3 length: 17 residues. The DNA for the CDR3 is TGCGCCAGCAGCCCCGGGGAGGCGGGGATTAGCACAGATACGCAGTATTTT. This encodes CASSPGEAGISTDTQYF.

This clone appeared once. The genes are TRBV7-2 and TRBJ1-5; D perhaps matches TRBD1 (5 bases). CDR3 size: 12 residues. V lost 1 base and J lost 7, with 5 bases in between. CDR1 and CDR2 (germline): SGHTA, FQGNSA. The CDR3 loop is CASSLGDQPQHF. CDR3 bases: TGTGCCAGCAGCTTAGGGGACCAGCCCCAGCATTTT.